This T cell receptor beta chain derives from a study of CD8+CD57+ T cells in acquired aplastic anemia. This clonotype was counted a single time. A read error may account for a junction end that differs from germline. According to the study, genomic DNA was the template for TCR beta VDJ and CDR3 profiling. MiXCR, applied by TCRdb to the reads, yields one record per CDR3 protein. The sample gives approximately 380,000 distinct CDR3 sequences, 55% to 75% of which show up once; under 4.5% is in the top ten. The sample taken for sequencing was sorted CD4+, CD8+, or CD8+CD57+ T cells (not recorded which) from PBMCs. The origin of this receptor is a human donor in good health, serving as a control.

CDR3 nucleotides: TGTGCCACCAGTAGGTATGAAAAACTGTTTTTT. Translated, it gives CATSRYEKLFF. The chain carries TRBV6-1 and TRBJ1-4; D gene ambiguous. CDR3 size: 11 residues. CDR1 is MNHNS, CDR2 SASEGT, per germline.